This TCR beta chain was sequenced during a study of CD8 T cells in ankylosing spondylitis. Study outcomes and limitations: Relatively scarce in peripheral blood, disease-linked clones were CD8+. Characteristic of ankylosing spondylitis blood, it appeared, was a TCR beta motif comprising eight highly homologous variants.

Making use of molecular barcodes, quantitative 5'-RACE generated TCR beta libraries. TCRdb re-derived calls from the 5' RACE reads in MiXCR, one entry per CDR3 protein. The sample has under 200,000 distinct CDR3 sequences, 11% seen once. Only a few counts were recorded for this clonotype. Its specificity is unknown. V was trimmed by 5 bases and J by 0 bases, leaving 8 bases between them. CDR3 length: 13 amino acids. In germline, CDR1 is DFQATT, CDR2 SNEGSKA (reference sequence). Sequences were obtained from blood, either unsorted or a sorted T cell fraction (not recorded which). The clonotype was recovered from a male donor with ankylosing spondylitis or in good health (not recorded which). The chain couples TRBV20-1 to TRBJ1-3; D perhaps matches TRBD1 (5 bases). Here the CDR3 reads CSAGGDSGNTIYF. CDR3 nucleotide sequence: TGCAGTGCTGGGGGGGACTCTGGAAACACCATATATTTT.